This T cell receptor (delta chain) was recovered during a study of γδ T cells in repeated Plasmodium falciparum infection. Overall study context: Malian samples came from no-transmission periods or across acute febrile malaria episodes.

Germline loops: CDR1 GEAIGNYY, CDR2 EKD. This CDR3 region has 14 residues. Sequencing covered both gamma and delta TCR chains per sample. TCRdb used CATT to re-call clones from the multiplex PCR reads. In the table there are roughly 90,000 delta-chain clones, 0.98% of which are singletons. Gammadelta T cells were flow-sorted from PBMC into Vgamma9/Vdelta2+ and Vdelta2-negative populations for bulk analysis. In the case of this clone: This likely reflects a read error, since a far larger clone is one base away. Other DNA sequences from this sample encode an identical CDR3 as well.

The sample taken for sequencing was gamma-delta T cells from blood. The chain couples TRDV2 to TRDJ1, with no clear D. Assignment of the J gene here rests on matching the DNA to germline, because TCRdb gives none. The TCR comes from a pool of human donors (malaria-infected and uninfected, not separated). CDR3 in DNA: TGTGCCTGTGACTTCCCCTCTCTGCCCGACAAACTCATCTTT. The encoded protein is CACDFPSLPDKLIF.